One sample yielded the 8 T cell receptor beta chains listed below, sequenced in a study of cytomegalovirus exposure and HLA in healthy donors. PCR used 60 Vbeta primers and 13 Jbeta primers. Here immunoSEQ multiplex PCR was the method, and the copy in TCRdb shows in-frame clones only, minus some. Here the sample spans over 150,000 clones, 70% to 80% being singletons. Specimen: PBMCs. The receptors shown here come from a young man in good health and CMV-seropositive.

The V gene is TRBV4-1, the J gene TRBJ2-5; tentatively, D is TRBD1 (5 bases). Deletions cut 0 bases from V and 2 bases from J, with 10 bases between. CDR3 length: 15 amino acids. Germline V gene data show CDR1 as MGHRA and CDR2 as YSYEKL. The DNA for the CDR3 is TGCGCCAGCAGCCAAGATGGGGCGAAACAAGAGACCCAGTACTTC. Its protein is CASSQDGAKQETQYF.

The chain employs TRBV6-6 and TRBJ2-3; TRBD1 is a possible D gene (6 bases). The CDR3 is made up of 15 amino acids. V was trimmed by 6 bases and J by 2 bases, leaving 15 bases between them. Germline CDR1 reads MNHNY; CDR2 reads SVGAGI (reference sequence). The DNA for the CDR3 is TGTGCCAGCAGGCGAGCCGGGACAAACACAGATACGCAGTATTTT. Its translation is CASRRAGTNTDTQYF.

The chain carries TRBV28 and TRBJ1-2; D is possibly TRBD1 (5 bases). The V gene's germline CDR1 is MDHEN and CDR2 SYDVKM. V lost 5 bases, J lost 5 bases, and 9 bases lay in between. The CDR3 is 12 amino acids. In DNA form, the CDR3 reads TGTGCCAGCAGTGAACAGGTGTATGGCTACACCTTC. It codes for CASSEQVYGYTF.

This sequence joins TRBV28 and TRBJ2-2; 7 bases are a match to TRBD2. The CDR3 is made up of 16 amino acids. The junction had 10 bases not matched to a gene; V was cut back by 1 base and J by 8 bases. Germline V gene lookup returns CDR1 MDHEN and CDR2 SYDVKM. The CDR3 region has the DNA TGTGCCAGCAGTTTATTGGGAGGGACCCCTATGGGGGAGCTGTTTTTT. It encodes CASSLLGGTPMGELFF.

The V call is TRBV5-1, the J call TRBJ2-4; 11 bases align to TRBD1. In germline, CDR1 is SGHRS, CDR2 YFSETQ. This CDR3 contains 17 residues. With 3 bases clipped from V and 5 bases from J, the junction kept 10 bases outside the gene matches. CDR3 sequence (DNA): TGCGCCAGCAGCTATTACGGGACAGGGGGGAGGGAAAACATTCAGTACTTC. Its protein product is CASSYYGTGGRENIQYF. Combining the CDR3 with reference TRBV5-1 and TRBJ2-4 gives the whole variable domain KAGVTQTPRYLIKTRGQQVTLSCSPISGHRSVSWYQQTPGQGLQFLFEYFSETQRNKGNFPGRFSGRQFSNSRSEMNVSTLELGDSALYLCASSYYGTGGRENIQYFGAGTRLSVL.

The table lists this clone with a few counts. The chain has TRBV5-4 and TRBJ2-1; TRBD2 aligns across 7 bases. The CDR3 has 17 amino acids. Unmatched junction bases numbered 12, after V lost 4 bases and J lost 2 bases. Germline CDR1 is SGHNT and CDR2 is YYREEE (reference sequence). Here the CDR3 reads CASSVRGGSSPYNEQFF. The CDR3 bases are TGTGCCAGCAGCGTTAGAGGCGGGAGCTCCCCCTACAATGAGCAGTTCTTC.

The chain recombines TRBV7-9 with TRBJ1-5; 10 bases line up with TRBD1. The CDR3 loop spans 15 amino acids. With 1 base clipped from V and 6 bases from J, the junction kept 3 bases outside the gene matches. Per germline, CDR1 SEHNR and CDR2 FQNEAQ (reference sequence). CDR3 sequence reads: CASSLEGQGGQPQHF. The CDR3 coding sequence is TGTGCCAGCAGCTTAGAAGGACAGGGGGGTCAGCCCCAGCATTTT.

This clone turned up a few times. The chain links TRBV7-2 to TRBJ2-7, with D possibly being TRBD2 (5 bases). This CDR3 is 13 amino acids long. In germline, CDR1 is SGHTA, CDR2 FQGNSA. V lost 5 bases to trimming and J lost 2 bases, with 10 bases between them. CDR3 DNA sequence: TGTGCCAGCAGCCTTACTAGTGCCTACGAGCAGTACTTC. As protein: CASSLTSAYEQYF.